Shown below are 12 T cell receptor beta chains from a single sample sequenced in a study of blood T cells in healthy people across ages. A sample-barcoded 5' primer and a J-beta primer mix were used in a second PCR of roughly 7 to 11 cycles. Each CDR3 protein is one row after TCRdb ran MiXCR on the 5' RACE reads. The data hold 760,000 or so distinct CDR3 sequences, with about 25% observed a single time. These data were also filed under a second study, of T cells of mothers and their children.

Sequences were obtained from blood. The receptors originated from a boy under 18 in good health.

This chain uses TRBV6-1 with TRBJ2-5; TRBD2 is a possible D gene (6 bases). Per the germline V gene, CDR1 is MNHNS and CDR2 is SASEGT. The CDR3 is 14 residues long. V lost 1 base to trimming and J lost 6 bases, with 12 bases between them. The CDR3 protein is CASSEGGGVKTQYF. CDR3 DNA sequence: TGTGCCAGCAGTGAAGGAGGAGGGGTGAAGACCCAGTACTTC.

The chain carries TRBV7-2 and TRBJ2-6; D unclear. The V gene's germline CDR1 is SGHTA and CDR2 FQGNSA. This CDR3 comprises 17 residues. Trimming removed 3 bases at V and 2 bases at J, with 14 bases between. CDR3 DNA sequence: TGTGCCAGCAGCTTCCTATTACACGTGACTGGGGCCAACGTCCTGACTTTC. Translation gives CASSFLLHVTGANVLTF.

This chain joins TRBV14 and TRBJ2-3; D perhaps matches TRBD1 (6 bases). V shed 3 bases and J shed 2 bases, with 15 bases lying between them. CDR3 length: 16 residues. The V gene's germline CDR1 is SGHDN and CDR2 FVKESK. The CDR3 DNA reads TGTGCCAGCAGCCAGGGGACATTACTTTACACAGATACGCAGTATTTT. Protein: CASSQGTLLYTDTQYF.

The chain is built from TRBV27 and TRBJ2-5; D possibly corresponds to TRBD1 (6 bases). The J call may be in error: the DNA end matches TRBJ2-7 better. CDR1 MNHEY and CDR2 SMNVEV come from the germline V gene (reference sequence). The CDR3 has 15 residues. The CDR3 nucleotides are TGTGCCAGCAGTTTATCCAGCCAGGGGATATACGAGCAGTACTTC. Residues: CASSLSSQGIYEQYF.

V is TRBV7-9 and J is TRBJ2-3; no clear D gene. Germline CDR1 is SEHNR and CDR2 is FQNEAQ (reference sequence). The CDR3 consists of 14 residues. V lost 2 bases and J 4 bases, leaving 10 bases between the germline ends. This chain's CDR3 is CASSLTLGADTQYF. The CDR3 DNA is TGTGCCAGCAGCTTAACCCTAGGTGCAGATACGCAGTATTTT. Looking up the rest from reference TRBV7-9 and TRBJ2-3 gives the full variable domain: DTGVSQNPRHKITKRGQNVTFRCDPISEHNRLYWYRQTLGQGPEFLTYFQNEAQLEKSRLLSDRFSAERPKGSFSTLEIQRTEQGDSAMYLCASSLTLGADTQYFGPGTRLTVL.

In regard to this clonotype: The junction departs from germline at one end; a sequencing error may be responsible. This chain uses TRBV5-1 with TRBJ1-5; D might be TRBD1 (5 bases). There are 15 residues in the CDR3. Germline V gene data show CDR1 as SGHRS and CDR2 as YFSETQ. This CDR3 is CASRLGQNSNQPQHF. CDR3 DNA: TGCGCCAGCAGATTGGGGCAGAATAGCAATCAGCCCCAGCATTTT.

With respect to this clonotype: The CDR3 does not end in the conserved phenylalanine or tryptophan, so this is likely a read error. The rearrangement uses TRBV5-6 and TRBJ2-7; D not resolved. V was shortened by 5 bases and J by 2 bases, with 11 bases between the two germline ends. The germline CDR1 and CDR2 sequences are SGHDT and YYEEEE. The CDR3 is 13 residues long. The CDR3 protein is CASSRIVTYEQYL. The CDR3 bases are TGTGCCAGCAGTAGGATCGTAACCTACGAGCAGTACCTC.

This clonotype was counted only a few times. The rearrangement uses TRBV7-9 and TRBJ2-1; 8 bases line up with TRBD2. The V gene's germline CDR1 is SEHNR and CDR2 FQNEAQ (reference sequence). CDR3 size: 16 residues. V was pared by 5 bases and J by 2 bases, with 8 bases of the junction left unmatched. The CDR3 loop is CASSVGTSGAYNEQFF. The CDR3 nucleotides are TGTGCCAGCAGCGTGGGTACTAGCGGAGCCTACAATGAGCAGTTCTTC.

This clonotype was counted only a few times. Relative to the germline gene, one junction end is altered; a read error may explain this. The CDR3 reads CASSPIRGELTGTQYF. The CDR3 DNA reads TGTGCCAGCAGCCCCATCCGGGGGGAACTCACAGGTACGCAGTATTTT. J is TRBJ2-3 and V is TRBV3-1; 7 nucleotides line up with TRBD2. The CDR3 loop spans 16 amino acids. Germline V gives CDR1 LGHDT, CDR2 YNNKEL (reference sequence).

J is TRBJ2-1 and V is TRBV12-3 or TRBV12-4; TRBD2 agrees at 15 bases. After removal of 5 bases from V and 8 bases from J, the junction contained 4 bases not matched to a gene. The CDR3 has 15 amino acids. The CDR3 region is CASSLRTSGGDEQFF. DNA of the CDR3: TGTGCCAGCAGTCTAAGGACTAGCGGGGGGGATGAGCAGTTCTTC.

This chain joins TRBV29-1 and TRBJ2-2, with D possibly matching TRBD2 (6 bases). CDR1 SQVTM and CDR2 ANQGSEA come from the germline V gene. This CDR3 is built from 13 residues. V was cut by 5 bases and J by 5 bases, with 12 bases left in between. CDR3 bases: TGCAGCGTTCGGGAGAGCGGGACCGGGGAGCTGTTTTTT. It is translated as CSVRESGTGELFF.

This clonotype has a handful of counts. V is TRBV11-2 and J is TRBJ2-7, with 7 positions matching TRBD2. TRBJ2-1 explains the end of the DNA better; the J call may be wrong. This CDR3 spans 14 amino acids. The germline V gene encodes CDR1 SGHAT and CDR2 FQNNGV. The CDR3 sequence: CASSLDGPGGEQFF. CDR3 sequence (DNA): TGTGCCAGCAGCTTAGACGGACCGGGAGGTGAGCAGTTCTTC.